The clone carrying this T cell receptor (beta chain) has just a few counts. Its antigen is not identified. Extractions gave at least 6 micrograms of total RNA per sample. The sample originates from a study of blood T cells in healthy people across ages. Overall study: When template switching was applied, about one barcoded beta molecule was captured per two T cells. Whole-study findings and limits: Long-lived and aged donors differed, with more naive CD4+ cells and higher diversity in the long-lived.

Combining a sample-barcoded 5' primer with a J-beta primer mix, a second PCR ran for roughly 7 to 11 cycles. TCRdb redid the calling of the 5' RACE reads with MiXCR, one entry per CDR3 protein. The table lists more than 1,000,000 distinct CDR3 sequences, 25% of them singletons, with approximately 0.7% in the top ten. From germline, CDR1 is SGHAT and CDR2 FQNNGV. The CDR3 consists of 16 residues. Unmatched junction bases numbered 15, after V lost 5 bases and J lost 7 bases. The data were also submitted as part of a second study, on T cells of mothers and their children. That source adds: The output of TCR recombination is shaped by thymic selection similarly in related and unrelated pairs.

The material sequenced was blood. The chain joins TRBV11-2 to TRBJ2-3; 7 bases line up with TRBD2. The clonotype was recovered from a girl aged 2-9 years in good health. CDR3 protein: CASSLNEVTGGYTQYF. CDR3 in DNA: TGTGCCAGCAGCCTTAACGAAGTTACCGGGGGGTATACGCAGTATTTT.